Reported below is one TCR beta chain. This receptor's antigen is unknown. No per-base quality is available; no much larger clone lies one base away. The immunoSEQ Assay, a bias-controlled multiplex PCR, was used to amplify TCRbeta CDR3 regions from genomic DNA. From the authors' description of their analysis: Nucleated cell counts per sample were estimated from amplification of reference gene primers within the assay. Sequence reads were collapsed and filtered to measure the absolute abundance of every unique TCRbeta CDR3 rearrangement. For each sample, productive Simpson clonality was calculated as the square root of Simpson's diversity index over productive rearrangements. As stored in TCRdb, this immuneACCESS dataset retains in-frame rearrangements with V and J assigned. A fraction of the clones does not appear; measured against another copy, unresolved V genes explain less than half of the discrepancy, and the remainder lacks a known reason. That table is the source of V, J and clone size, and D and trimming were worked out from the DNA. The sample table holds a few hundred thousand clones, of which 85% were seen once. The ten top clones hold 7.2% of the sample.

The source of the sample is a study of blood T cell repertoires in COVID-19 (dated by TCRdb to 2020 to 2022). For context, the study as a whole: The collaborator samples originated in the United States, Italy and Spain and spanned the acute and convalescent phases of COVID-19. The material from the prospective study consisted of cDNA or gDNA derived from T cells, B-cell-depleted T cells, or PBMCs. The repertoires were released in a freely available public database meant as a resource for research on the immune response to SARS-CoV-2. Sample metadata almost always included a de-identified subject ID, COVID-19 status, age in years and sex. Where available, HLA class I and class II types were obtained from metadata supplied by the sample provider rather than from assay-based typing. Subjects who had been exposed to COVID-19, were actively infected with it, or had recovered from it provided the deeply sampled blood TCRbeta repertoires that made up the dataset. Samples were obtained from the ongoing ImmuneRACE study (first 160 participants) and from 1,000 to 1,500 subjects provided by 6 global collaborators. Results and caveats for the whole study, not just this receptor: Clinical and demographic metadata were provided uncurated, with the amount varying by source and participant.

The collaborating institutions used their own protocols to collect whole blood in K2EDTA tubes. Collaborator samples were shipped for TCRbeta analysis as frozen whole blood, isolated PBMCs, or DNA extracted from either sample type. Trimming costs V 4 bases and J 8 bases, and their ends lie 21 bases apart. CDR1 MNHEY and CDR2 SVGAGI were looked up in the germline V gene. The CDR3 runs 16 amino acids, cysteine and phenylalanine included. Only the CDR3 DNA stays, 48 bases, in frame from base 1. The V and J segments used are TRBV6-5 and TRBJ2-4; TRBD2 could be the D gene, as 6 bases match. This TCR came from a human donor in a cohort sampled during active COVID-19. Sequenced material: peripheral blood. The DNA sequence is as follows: TGTGCCAGCAGTTCCCATCTTGGGGCCGGAGGGGACATTCAGTACTTC. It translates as CASSSHLGAGGDIQYF.